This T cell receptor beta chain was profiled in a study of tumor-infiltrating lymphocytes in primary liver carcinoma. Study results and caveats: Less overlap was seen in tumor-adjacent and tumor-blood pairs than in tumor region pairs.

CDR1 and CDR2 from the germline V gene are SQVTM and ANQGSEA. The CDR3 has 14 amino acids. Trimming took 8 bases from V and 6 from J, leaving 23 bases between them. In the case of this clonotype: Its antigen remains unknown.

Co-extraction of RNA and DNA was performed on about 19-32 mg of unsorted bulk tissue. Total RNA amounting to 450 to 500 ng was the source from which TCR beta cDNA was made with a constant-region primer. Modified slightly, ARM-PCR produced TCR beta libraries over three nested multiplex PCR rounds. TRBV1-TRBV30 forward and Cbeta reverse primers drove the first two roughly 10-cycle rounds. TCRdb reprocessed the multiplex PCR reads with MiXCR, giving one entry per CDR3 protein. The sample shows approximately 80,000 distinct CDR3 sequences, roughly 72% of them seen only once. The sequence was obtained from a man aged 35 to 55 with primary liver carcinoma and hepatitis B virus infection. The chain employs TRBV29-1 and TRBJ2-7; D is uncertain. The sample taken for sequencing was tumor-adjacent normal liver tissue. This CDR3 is CSFHEIPGNPEQYF. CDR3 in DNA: TGCAGCTTTCACGAGATCCCGGGCAATCCCGAGCAGTACTTC.